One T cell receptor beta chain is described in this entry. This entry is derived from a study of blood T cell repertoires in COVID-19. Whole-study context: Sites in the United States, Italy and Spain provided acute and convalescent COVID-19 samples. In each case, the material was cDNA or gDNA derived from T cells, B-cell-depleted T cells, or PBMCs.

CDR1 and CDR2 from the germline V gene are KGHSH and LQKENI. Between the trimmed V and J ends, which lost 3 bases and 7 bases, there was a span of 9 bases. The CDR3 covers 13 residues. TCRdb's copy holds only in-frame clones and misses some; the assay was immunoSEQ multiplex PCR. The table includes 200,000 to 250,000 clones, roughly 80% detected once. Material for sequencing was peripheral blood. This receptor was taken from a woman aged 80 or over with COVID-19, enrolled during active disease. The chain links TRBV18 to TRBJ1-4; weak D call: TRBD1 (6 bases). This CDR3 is CASSPRTVEKLFF. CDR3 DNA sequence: TGTGCCAGCTCACCTCGGACAGTTGAAAAACTGTTTTTT.